This record covers a single TCR beta chain. The data originate from a study of PD-L1 blockade in urothelial cancer. Study context: Males with bladder-origin urothelial cancer made up about 85% of the roughly 30 patients. Analyses used blood from 3 weeks (second dose) and 6 weeks after treatment start.

Per germline, CDR1 MNHNS and CDR2 SASEGT. This CDR3 has 17 amino acids. Trimming removed 1 base from V and 1 base from J, with 14 bases in between. Sequencing was performed with immunoSEQ multiplex PCR; in TCRdb, only in-frame clones are kept and a portion is missing. This table has approximately 46,000 clones, nearly 90% appearing once. This material consisted of PBMCs, taken around atezolizumab (anti-PD-L1) treatment. The origin of this receptor is a man aged 55 to 70 with urothelial cancer. This chain links TRBV6-1 with TRBJ1-5; D may be TRBD1 (6 bases). As DNA, the CDR3 is TGTGCCAGCAGTGAAGGGGTCTGGGGGGGCAGCAATCAGCCCCAGCATTTT. This translates into CASSEGVWGGSNQPQHF.